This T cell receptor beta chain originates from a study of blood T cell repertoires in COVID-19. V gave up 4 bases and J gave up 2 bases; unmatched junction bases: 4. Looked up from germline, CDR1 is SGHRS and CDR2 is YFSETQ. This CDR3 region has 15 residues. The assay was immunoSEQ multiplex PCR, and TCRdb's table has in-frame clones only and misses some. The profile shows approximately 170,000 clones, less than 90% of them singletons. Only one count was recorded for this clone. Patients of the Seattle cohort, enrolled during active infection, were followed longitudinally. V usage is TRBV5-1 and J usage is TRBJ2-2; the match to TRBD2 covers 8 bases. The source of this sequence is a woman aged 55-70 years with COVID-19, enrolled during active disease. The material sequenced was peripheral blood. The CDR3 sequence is CASSQGLDNTGELFF. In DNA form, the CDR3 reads TGCGCCAGCAGCCAGGGACTAGATAACACCGGGGAGCTGTTTTTT.